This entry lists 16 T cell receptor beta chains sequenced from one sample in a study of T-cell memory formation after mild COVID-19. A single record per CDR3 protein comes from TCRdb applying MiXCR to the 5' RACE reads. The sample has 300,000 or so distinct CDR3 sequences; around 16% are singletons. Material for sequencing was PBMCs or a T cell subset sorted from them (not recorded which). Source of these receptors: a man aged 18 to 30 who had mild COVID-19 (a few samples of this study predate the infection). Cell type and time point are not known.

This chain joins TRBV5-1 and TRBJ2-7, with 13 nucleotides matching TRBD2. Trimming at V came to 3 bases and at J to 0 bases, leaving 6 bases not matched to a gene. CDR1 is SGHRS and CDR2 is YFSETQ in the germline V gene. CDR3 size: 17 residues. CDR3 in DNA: TGCGCCAGCAGCTCCAGGACTAGCGGGGGACGCTCCTACGAGCAGTACTTC. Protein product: CASSSRTSGGRSYEQYF. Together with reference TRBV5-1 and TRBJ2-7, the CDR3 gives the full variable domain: KAGVTQTPRYLIKTRGQQVTLSCSPISGHRSVSWYQQTPGQGLQFLFEYFSETQRNKGNFPGRFSGRQFSNSRSEMNVSTLELGDSALYLCASSSRTSGGRSYEQYFGPGTRLTVT.

The CDR3 loop is CASSLGTWDEKLFF. In nucleotides, the CDR3 is TGTGCCAGCAGCTTAGGGACCTGGGATGAAAAACTGTTTTTT. This chain uses TRBV7-2 with TRBJ1-4; D is uncertain. CDR1 and CDR2 from the germline V gene are SGHTA and FQGNSA. V lost 1 base and J 6 bases, leaving 9 bases between the germline ends. This CDR3 spans 14 amino acids.

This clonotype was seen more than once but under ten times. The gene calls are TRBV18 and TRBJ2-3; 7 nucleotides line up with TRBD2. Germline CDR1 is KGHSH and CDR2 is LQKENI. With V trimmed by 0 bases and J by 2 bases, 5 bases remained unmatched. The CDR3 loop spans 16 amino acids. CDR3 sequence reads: CASSPPSGVHTDTQYF. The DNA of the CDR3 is TGTGCCAGCTCACCACCCAGCGGGGTACACACAGATACGCAGTATTTT.

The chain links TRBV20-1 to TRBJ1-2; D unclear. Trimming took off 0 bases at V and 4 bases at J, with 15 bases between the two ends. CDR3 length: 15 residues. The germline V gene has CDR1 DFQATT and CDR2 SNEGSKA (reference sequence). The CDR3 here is CSARDTEGLIYGYTF. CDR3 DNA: TGCAGTGCTAGAGATACGGAAGGGTTGATCTATGGCTACACCTTC.

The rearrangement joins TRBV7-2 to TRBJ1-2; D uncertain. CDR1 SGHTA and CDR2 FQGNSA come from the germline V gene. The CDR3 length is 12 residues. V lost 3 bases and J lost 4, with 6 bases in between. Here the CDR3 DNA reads TGTGCCAGCAGCTTCATCCCCTATGGCTACACCTTC. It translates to CASSFIPYGYTF.

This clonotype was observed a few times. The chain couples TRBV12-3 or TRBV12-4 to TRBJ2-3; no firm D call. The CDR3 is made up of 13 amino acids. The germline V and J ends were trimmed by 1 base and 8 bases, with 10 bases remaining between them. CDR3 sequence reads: CASSLGFQVTQYF. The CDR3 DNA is TGTGCCAGCAGTTTAGGGTTCCAGGTTACGCAGTATTTT.

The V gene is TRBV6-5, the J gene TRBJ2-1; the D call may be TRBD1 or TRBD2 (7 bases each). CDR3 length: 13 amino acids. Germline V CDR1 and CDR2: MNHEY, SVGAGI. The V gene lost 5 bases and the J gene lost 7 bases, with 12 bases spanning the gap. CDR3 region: CASSAQGGNEQFF. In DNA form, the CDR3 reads TGTGCCAGCAGTGCGCAGGGGGGGAATGAGCAGTTCTTC.

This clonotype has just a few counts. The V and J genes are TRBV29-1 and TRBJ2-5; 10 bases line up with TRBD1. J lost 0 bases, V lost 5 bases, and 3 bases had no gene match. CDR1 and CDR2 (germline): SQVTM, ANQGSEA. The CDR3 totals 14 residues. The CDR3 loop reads CSVLGQGYQETQYF. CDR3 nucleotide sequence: TGCAGCGTTCTGGGACAGGGGTACCAAGAGACCCAGTACTTC. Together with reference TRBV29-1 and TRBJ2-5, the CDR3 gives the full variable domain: SAVISQKPSRDICQRGTSLTIQCQVDSQVTMMFWYRQQPGQSLTLIATANQGSEATYESGFVIDKFPISRPNLTFSTLTVSNMSPEDSSIYLCSVLGQGYQETQYFGPGTRLLVL.

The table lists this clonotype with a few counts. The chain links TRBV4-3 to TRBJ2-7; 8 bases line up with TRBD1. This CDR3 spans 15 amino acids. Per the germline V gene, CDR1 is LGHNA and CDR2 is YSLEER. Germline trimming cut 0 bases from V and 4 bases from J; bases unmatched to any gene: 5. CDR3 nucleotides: TGCGCCAGCAGCCAAGAGGCAGGGGGCTGGTACGAGCAGTACTTC. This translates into CASSQEAGGWYEQYF.

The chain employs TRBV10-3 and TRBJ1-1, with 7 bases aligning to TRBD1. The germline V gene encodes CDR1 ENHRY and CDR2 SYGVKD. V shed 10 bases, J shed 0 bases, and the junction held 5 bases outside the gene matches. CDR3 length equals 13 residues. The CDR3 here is CATAGTVNTEAFF. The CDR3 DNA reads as TGTGCCACCGCAGGGACAGTGAACACTGAAGCTTTCTTT.

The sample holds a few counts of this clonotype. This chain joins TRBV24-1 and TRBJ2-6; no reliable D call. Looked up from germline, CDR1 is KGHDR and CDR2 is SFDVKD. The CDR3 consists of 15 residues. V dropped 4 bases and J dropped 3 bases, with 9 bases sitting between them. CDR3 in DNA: TGTGCCACCAGTGACCTCCTGGGTGGGGCCAACGTCCTGACTTTC. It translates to CATSDLLGGANVLTF.

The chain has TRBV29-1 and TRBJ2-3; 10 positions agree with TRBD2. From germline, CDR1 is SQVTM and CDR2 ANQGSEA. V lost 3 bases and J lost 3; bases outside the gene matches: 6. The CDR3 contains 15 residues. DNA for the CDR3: TGCAGCGTTGACGCTAGCGGGGGACGGACAGATACGCAGTATTTT. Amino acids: CSVDASGGRTDTQYF.

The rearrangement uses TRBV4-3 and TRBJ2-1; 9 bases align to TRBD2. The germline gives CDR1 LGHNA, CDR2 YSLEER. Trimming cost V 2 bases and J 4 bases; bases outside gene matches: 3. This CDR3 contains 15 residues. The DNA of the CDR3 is TGCGCCAGCAGCCAATTCAGCGGGGGGTACAATGAGCAGTTCTTC. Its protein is CASSQFSGGYNEQFF.

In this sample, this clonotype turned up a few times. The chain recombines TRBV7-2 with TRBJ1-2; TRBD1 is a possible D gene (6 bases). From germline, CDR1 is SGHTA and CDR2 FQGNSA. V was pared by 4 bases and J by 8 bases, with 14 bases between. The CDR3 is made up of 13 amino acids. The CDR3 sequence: CASSSGTLLGYTF. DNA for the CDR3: TGTGCCAGCAGCTCAGGGACACTCTTAGGCTACACCTTC.

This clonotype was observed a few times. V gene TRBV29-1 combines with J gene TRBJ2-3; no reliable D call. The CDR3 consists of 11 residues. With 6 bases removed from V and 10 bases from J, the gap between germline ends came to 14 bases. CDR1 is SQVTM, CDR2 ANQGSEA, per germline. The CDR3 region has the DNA TGCAGCGTCCCCGGCGGTCCGTCGCAGTATTTT. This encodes CSVPGGPSQYF.

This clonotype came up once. CDR3 residues: CASGPRSSNSPLHF. The CDR3 DNA is TGTGCCAGTGGACCGAGGAGCTCCAATTCACCCCTCCACTTT. The V call is TRBV19, the J call TRBJ1-6; D unclear. Germline CDR1 reads LNHDA; CDR2 reads SQIVND (reference sequence). The ends were cut back, 8 bases at V and 7 bases at J, with 15 bases in the middle. There are 14 residues in the CDR3. The full variable domain, in which reference TRBV19 and TRBJ1-6 provide the parts outside the CDR3, is DGGITQSPKYLFRKEGQNVTLSCEQNLNHDAMYWYRQDPGQGLRLIYYSQIVNDFQKGDIAEGYSVSREKKESFPLTVTSAQKNPTAFYLCASGPRSSNSPLHFGNGTRLTVT.